This TCR beta chain comes out of a study of identical twins. This clonotype occurred a few times. What it binds is unknown. The CDR3 is made up of 17 amino acids. Trimming took off 3 bases at V and 8 bases at J, with 23 bases between the two ends. Germline CDR1 and CDR2: MNHEY and SMNVEV (reference sequence). Every sampled donor was Caucasian and healthy. Via MiXCR, TCRdb re-called the 5' RACE reads, giving one row per CDR3 protein. The sample contains 450,000 to 650,000 distinct CDR3 sequences, approximately 14% of which appear only once. Points from the study as a whole: Conclusions rested on cross-sectional statistics rather than following the same donors. With abundant cord blood beta clonotypes, insertions were fewer; memory repertoires showed no such pattern.

Separately, the same data were catalogued under a study of yellow fever vaccine responses in identical twins. That report notes: Twins' vaccine T cell response reportedly seemed partly convergent, partly personalized.

V and J are TRBV27 and TRBJ2-1; D remains ambiguous. The sample was CD4+ T cells sorted from blood. The clonotype was recovered from a woman aged 18-29 years in good health. The CDR3 is CASSFELRPSTSHEQFF. Here the CDR3 DNA reads TGTGCCAGCAGTTTCGAGCTACGACCATCAACGTCCCATGAGCAGTTCTTC.